The clone carrying this TCR beta chain occurred many times. As yet, its antigen is unknown. Germline values: CDR1 DFQATT, CDR2 SNEGSKA (reference sequence). Deletions cut 3 bases from V and 4 bases from J, with 10 bases between. The CDR3 has 13 amino acids. Inclusion characteristics of ophthalmopathy patients comprised a Clinical Activity Score of at least 3, a NOSPECS grade of at least 4, and duration under 3 months. There were TCR beta CDR3 regions amplified from RNA transcripts. HTBI primers drove first-round RT-PCR of the TCR CDR3. A single record per CDR3 protein comes from TCRdb applying MiXCR to the multiplex PCR reads. The sample records hundreds of thousands of distinct CDR3 sequences, roughly 14% being singletons. The data are from a study of T cells in Graves' hyperthyroidism and ophthalmopathy. Study-level results: Blood shared most expanded thyroid clonotypes above 0.001.

The rearrangement joins TRBV20-1 to TRBJ1-5; D is unresolved. The TCR originated in a man younger than 35 with Graves' ophthalmopathy. What was sequenced was blood. The CDR3 DNA follows: TGCAGTGCTAGGGCGGGAGGGAATCAGCCCCAGCATTTT. The encoded protein is CSARAGGNQPQHF.